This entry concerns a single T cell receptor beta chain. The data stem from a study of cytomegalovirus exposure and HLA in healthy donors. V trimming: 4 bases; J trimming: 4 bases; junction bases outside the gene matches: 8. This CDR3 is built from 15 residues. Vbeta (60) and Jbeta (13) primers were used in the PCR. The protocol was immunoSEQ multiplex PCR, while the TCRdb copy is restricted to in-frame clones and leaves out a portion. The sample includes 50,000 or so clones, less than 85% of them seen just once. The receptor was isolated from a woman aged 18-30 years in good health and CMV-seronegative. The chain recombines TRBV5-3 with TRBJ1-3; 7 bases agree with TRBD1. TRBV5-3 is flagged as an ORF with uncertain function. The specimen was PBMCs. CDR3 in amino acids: CARSSRGQSGNTIYF. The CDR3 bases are TGTGCCAGAAGCAGCCGGGGACAGTCAGGAAACACCATATATTTT.